This record looks at one T cell receptor beta chain sequence and its context. Amplification used 60 Vbeta primers and 13 Jbeta primers. Libraries were prepared by immunoSEQ multiplex PCR; TCRdb keeps only in-frame clonotypes and omits some of them. The data show tens of thousands of clones, around 80% seen once. The CDR3 runs to 16 residues. The germline V gene encodes CDR1 SGHNT and CDR2 YENEEA. The V gene end was trimmed by 4 bases and the J gene end by 1 base; junction bases not matched to a gene: 8. The data stem from a study of cytomegalovirus exposure and HLA in healthy donors. The wider study: As an earlier analysis found, around 170 million T cells yielded over 95 million unique TCR beta sequences.

The rearrangement links TRBV11-3 to TRBJ2-3; 7 bases are shared with TRBD2. The sequencing sample was made of PBMCs. This TCR was sampled from a man aged 35-49 years in good health and CMV-seronegative. The CDR3 DNA sequence: TGTGCCAGCAGCTCGAGAGGGAGGGCCGGCACAGATACGCAGTATTTT. Translated, it gives CASSSRGRAGTDTQYF.